These 8 T cell receptor beta chains were sequenced from one sample in a study of blood T cell repertoires in COVID-19. TCRdb keeps only in-frame clones here, not all; method: immunoSEQ multiplex PCR. The sample contains about 51,000 clones, 75% to 90% of which appear only once. Material for sequencing was peripheral blood. All receptors derive from a man between 60 and 75 years old with acute or convalescent COVID-19.

The chain couples TRBV28 to TRBJ2-5; perhaps TRBD1 as D (5 bases). Looked up from germline, CDR1 is MDHEN and CDR2 is SYDVKM. The CDR3 spans 15 residues. With 2 bases removed from V and 1 base from J, the gap between germline ends came to 11 bases. The CDR3 is CASSLEGASQETQYF. The DNA of the CDR3 is TGTGCCAGCAGTTTAGAAGGGGCGAGCCAAGAGACCCAGTACTTC.

This chain links TRBV28 with TRBJ1-2; the match to TRBD1 covers 8 bases. Germline lookup yields CDR1 MDHEN and CDR2 SYDVKM. The CDR3 length is 14 residues. V was pared by 2 bases and J by 4 bases, with 3 bases of the junction left unmatched. CDR3 nucleotides: TGTGCCAGCAGTTTAAGCGACAGGGGCTATGGCTACACCTTC. This gives the protein CASSLSDRGYGYTF.

The rearrangement uses TRBV19 and TRBJ2-5, with 9 bases lining up with TRBD1. Germline loops: CDR1 LNHDA, CDR2 SQIVND (reference sequence). The CDR3 is made up of 14 amino acids. The V gene end was trimmed by 5 bases and the J gene end by 5 bases; junction bases not matched to a gene: 6. CDR3: CASSQTGGSETQYF. CDR3 nucleotide sequence: TGTGCCAGTAGTCAGACAGGGGGAAGTGAGACCCAGTACTTC. Full variable domain (outside the CDR3, taken from reference TRBV19 and TRBJ2-5): DGGITQSPKYLFRKEGQNVTLSCEQNLNHDAMYWYRQDPGQGLRLIYYSQIVNDFQKGDIAEGYSVSREKKESFPLTVTSAQKNPTAFYLCASSQTGGSETQYFGPGTRLLVL.

This sequence joins TRBV5-8 and TRBJ2-2; 7 bases align to TRBD1. CDR1 and CDR2 from the germline V gene are SGHTS and YDEGEE. The CDR3 loop spans 15 amino acids. Trimming cost V 5 bases and J 0 bases; bases outside gene matches: 4. The CDR3 loop is CASRPGTANTGELFF. In nucleotides, the CDR3 is TGTGCCAGCAGGCCCGGGACAGCGAACACCGGGGAGCTGTTTTTT.

The rearrangement uses TRBV5-1 and TRBJ2-1; 11 bases agree with TRBD2. J was trimmed by 0 bases and V by 4 bases; bases with no gene match: 6. Germline lookup yields CDR1 SGHRS and CDR2 YFSETQ. The CDR3 is made up of 17 amino acids. As DNA, the CDR3 is TGCGCCAGCAGCCTAACTACTAGCGGGAGCTCCTACAATGAGCAGTTCTTC. Its translation is CASSLTTSGSSYNEQFF.

The chain is built from TRBV5-4 and TRBJ1-2; D gene unclear. Germline CDR1 reads SGHNT; CDR2 reads YYREEE (reference sequence). CDR3 size: 14 residues. The V and J ends lost 4 bases and 0 bases respectively, with 10 bases between them. The DNA for the CDR3 is TGTGCCAGCAGCCGGGAGGACGCTAACTATGGCTACACCTTC. It specifies CASSREDANYGYTF. The complete variable domain, with remaining parts taken from reference TRBV5-4 and TRBJ1-2, reads ETGVTQSPTHLIKTRGQQVTLRCSSQSGHNTVSWYQQALGQGPQFIFQYYREEENGRGNFPPRFSGLQFPNYSSELNVNALELDDSALYLCASSREDANYGYTFGSGTRLTVV.

This rearrangement joins TRBV2 to TRBJ1-5; D not resolved. The CDR3 totals 15 residues. Trimming removed 5 bases from V and 0 bases from J, with 11 bases in between. Germline V gene lookup returns CDR1 SNHLY and CDR2 FYNNEI. DNA of the CDR3: TGTGCCAGCAGTATGAGTTCCCCTAGCAATCAGCCCCAGCATTTT. Translated, it gives CASSMSSPSNQPQHF.

The V and J genes are TRBV18 and TRBJ1-4, with D unresolved. Trimming took 6 bases from V and 4 from J, leaving 12 bases between them. This CDR3 region has 14 residues. CDR1 is KGHSH and CDR2 is LQKENI in the germline V gene. The CDR3, as DNA: TGTGCCAGCTCCCCAGACGGACTTAATGAAAAACTGTTTTTT. Protein: CASSPDGLNEKLFF.